The present TCR beta chain was sequenced within a study of cytomegalovirus exposure and HLA in healthy donors. Overall study findings and caveats: Researchers counted some 150 TCR beta chains as cytomegalovirus-associated. Accurate HLA-A and HLA-B prediction from TCR beta sequences was reported for most subjects. Analysis was performed later, and it showed HLA-associated TCR beta chains to be more clonally expanded than equally common others.

On this clone: Its matching antigen is unknown.

In the PCR, 60 Vbeta and 13 Jbeta primers were used. Clones were sequenced by immunoSEQ multiplex PCR, and TCRdb holds only the in-frame ones, with some missing. In the table there are 85,000 to 100,000 clones, roughly 75% of which are singletons. The germline gives CDR1 MNHNS, CDR2 SASEGT. The CDR3 is 11 amino acids. V lost 5 bases and J lost 8, with 6 bases in between. V and J are TRBV6-1 and TRBJ1-4; D not resolved. Material: PBMCs. This TCR came from a man aged 25-40 years in good health and CMV-seronegative. The CDR3 bases are TGTGCCAGCAGTATCAGGGAAAAACTGTTTTTT. It codes for CASSIREKLFF.